The 17 T cell receptor beta chains below were found in one sample sequenced in a study of a mutant IDH1 vaccine in newly diagnosed glioma. Their cognate antigens are unknown. Time point described: week 23, last vaccination. With topical imiquimod, each dose of the vaccine consisted of 300 ug of mutant IDH1 20-mer peptide. Libraries were prepared by immunoSEQ multiplex PCR; TCRdb keeps only in-frame clonotypes and omits some of them. The profile shows about 55,000 clones, roughly 80% of them singletons. Here the sequenced sample was PBMCs, taken from a glioma patient whose treatment included an IDH1 peptide vaccine. All receptors come from a man aged 35 to 55 with glioma.

V and J are TRBV4-1 and TRBJ2-3, with 13 bases identical to TRBD2. The CDR3 length is 17 residues. V shed 2 bases, J shed 2 bases, and the junction held 4 bases outside the gene matches. From germline, CDR1 is MGHRA and CDR2 YSYEKL. The CDR3 reads CASSQLGLAGTTDTQYF. DNA for the CDR3: TGCGCCAGCAGCCAATTGGGACTAGCGGGAACCACAGATACGCAGTATTTT.

CDR3 bases: TGCGCCAGCAGTCAGGGTTTGAACACTGAAGCTTTCTTT. Its protein is CASSQGLNTEAFF. The gene calls are TRBV10-2 and TRBJ1-1, with D possibly TRBD1 on 5 matching bases. With 5 bases removed from V and 0 bases from J, the gap between germline ends came to 7 bases. The CDR3 spans 13 residues. Germline V CDR1 and CDR2: WSHSY, SAAADI.

The chain links TRBV10-3 to TRBJ2-3, with 8 bases lining up with TRBD2. CDR1 is ENHRY and CDR2 is SYGVKD in the germline V gene. This CDR3 comprises 16 residues. V was pared by 5 bases and J by 4 bases, with 11 bases of the junction left unmatched. CDR3 sequence: CAISSERGGGADTQYF. The DNA of the CDR3 is TGTGCCATCAGTTCCGAACGGGGGGGCGGCGCAGATACGCAGTATTTT.

The chain is built from TRBV6-6 and TRBJ1-5; 7 nucleotides agree with TRBD1. With V trimmed by 7 bases and J by 2 bases, 11 bases remained unmatched. CDR1 is MNHNY, CDR2 SVGAGI, per germline (reference sequence). This CDR3 has 16 amino acids. CDR3 residues: CASNPQGKSGNQPQHF. The CDR3 DNA sequence: TGTGCCAGCAATCCACAGGGGAAATCGGGCAATCAGCCCCAGCATTTT.

This chain uses TRBV5-1 with TRBJ2-5; 10 bases are shared with TRBD1. This CDR3 comprises 15 residues. From germline, CDR1 is SGHRS and CDR2 YFSETQ. Losses at the gene ends were 3 bases for V and 5 bases for J; bases not matched to a gene: 7. This chain's CDR3 is CASSSGTGDAETQYF. DNA for the CDR3: TGCGCCAGCAGCTCCGGGACAGGGGATGCGGAGACCCAGTACTTC.

The rearrangement links TRBV27 to TRBJ2-7; a possible D gene is TRBD2 (5 bases). V was shortened by 0 bases and J by 3 bases, with 12 bases between the two germline ends. The CDR3 runs 15 residues. Germline V lookup: CDR1 MNHEY, CDR2 SMNVEV (reference sequence). The CDR3, as DNA: TGTGCCAGCAGTTTATCGGGTACTCGGGGCTACGAGCAGTACTTC. It encodes CASSLSGTRGYEQYF.

The genes are TRBV30 and TRBJ2-5; 10 bases line up with TRBD2. V was pared by 7 bases and J by 2 bases, with 4 bases of the junction left unmatched. In germline, CDR1 is GTSNPN, CDR2 SVGIG (reference sequence). The CDR3 length is 13 residues. The CDR3, as DNA: TGTGCCTACTCTAGCGGGGGACAAGAGACCCAGTACTTC. Translation gives CAYSSGGQETQYF.

The chain carries TRBV30 and TRBJ2-7; D unclear. Germline V gene sequence: CDR1 GTSNPN, CDR2 SVGIG (reference sequence). Trimming removed 3 bases from V and 2 bases from J, with 11 bases in between. The CDR3 runs to 13 residues. The DNA for the CDR3 is TGTGCCTGGAGCAAGGGTTTTGCCTACGAGCAGTACTTC. Its protein product is CAWSKGFAYEQYF.

V is TRBV5-1 and J is TRBJ2-7; weak D call: TRBD2 (5 bases). This CDR3 is built from 14 residues. Trimming cost V 7 bases and J 2 bases, with 16 bases left between them. From germline, CDR1 is SGHRS and CDR2 YFSETQ. For the CDR3, the DNA is TGCGCCAGCTCCGATCCTAGCTACCCCTACGAGCAGTACTTC. As protein: CASSDPSYPYEQYF.

This clone was seen a handful of times. V is TRBV6-5 and J is TRBJ2-4, with unresolved D. The CDR3 has 13 residues. The V end lost 8 bases, the J end lost 5 bases, and 13 bases lay between the germline ends. The germline V gene has CDR1 MNHEY and CDR2 SVGAGI. The CDR3 region has the DNA TGTGCCAGCGGGTTTCCTCCTCAAAACATTCAGTACTTC. Translated: CASGFPPQNIQYF.

The genes are TRBV6-6 and TRBJ1-6, with TRBD1 matching over 7 bases. Germline lookup yields CDR1 MNHNY and CDR2 SVGAGI (reference sequence). The V segment lost 6 bases and the J segment 6 bases; nucleotides outside the gene matches: 8. The CDR3 contains 15 residues. The CDR3: CASSDRDSLNSPLHF. CDR3 sequence (DNA): TGTGCCAGCAGCGACCGGGACAGCCTTAATTCACCCCTCCACTTT.

The chain employs TRBV4-1 and TRBJ2-7, with 9 nucleotides matching TRBD1. V gave up 2 bases and J gave up 4 bases; unmatched junction bases: 3. From germline, CDR1 is MGHRA and CDR2 YSYEKL. The CDR3 has 14 residues. CDR3 sequence reads: CASSQRQGGYEQYF. In DNA, the CDR3 is TGCGCCAGCAGCCAACGACAGGGGGGGTACGAGCAGTACTTC.

This sequence joins TRBV18 and TRBJ1-3; 10 nucleotides match TRBD1. Trimming at V came to 3 bases and at J to 4 bases, leaving 9 bases not matched to a gene. This CDR3 region has 17 residues. Germline V CDR1 and CDR2: KGHSH, LQKENI. CDR3 bases: TGTGCCAGCTCACCGGCAGACAGGGGGCGATCCGGAAACACCATATATTTT. It encodes CASSPADRGRSGNTIYF.

The chain uses TRBV5-8 and TRBJ2-1; D unresolved. Germline V lookup: CDR1 SGHTS, CDR2 YDEGEE. This CDR3 has 10 residues. Trimming removed 1 base at V and 15 bases at J, with 8 bases between. CDR3 amino acids: CASSLRGRFF. The CDR3 nucleotides are TGTGCCAGCAGCTTGCGAGGACGGTTCTTC.

The genes are TRBV29-1 and TRBJ2-7; 8 nucleotides match TRBD1. The CDR3 is 12 amino acids. V trimming: 6 bases; J trimming: 3 bases; junction bases outside the gene matches: 4. From germline, CDR1 is SQVTM and CDR2 ANQGSEA. The CDR3 protein is CSVSRGLYEQYF. In nucleotides, the CDR3 is TGCAGCGTGTCCAGGGGGCTCTACGAGCAGTACTTC.

Only a few counts were recorded for this clone. The V and J genes are TRBV6-5 and TRBJ2-2, with no clear D. Germline CDR1 reads MNHEY; CDR2 reads SVGAGI. The V end was cut by 4 bases, the J end by 2 bases, with 5 bases between. This CDR3 is 13 amino acids long. In DNA, the CDR3 is TGTGCCAGCAGTTCCCCCAACACCGGGGAGCTGTTTTTT. It encodes CASSSPNTGELFF.

This clone showed up just a few times. The chain is built from TRBV19 and TRBJ2-7; D is uncertain. Trimming shortened V by 0 bases and J by 2 bases, and 11 bases separated the two germline ends. The CDR3 covers 15 residues. The V gene's germline CDR1 is LNHDA and CDR2 SQIVND (reference sequence). CDR3 protein: CASSIDYSSPYEQYF. CDR3 bases: TGTGCCAGTAGTATAGATTACTCGAGTCCCTACGAGCAGTACTTC.